The 11 T cell receptor beta chains reported below all come from one sample, sequenced in a study of cytomegalovirus exposure and HLA in healthy donors. Primers for the PCR totalled 60 Vbeta and 13 Jbeta. Measured with immunoSEQ multiplex PCR; TCRdb has only the in-frame clones, and not every one. The sample shows about 90,000 clones, roughly four fifths of them seen only once. The specimen sequenced was PBMCs. These receptors originate from a middle-aged woman in good health and CMV-seropositive.

The sample holds a few counts of this clone. V is TRBV5-6 and J is TRBJ2-7; TRBD2 agrees at 9 bases. The V segment lost 0 bases and the J segment 5 bases; nucleotides outside the gene matches: 6. The germline V gene has CDR1 SGHDT and CDR2 YYEEEE. The CDR3 is 15 residues long. The CDR3 DNA follows: TGTGCCAGCAGCTTGGTTGCTAGCGGGACCCACGAGCAGTACTTC. This encodes CASSLVASGTHEQYF.

This chain connects TRBV28 to TRBJ2-3; 15 positions agree with TRBD2. V was pared by 3 bases and J by 7 bases, with 8 bases of the junction left unmatched. The CDR3 is made up of 17 amino acids. The germline CDR1 and CDR2 sequences are MDHEN and SYDVKM. CDR3 loop: CASSFSGGTSGRNTQYF. CDR3 DNA: TGTGCCAGCAGTTTTTCAGGGGGGACTAGCGGGAGGAATACGCAGTATTTT.

V is TRBV9 and J is TRBJ2-7; TRBD2 aligns across 9 bases. The germline V gene has CDR1 SGDLS and CDR2 YYNGEE. Unmatched junction bases numbered 10, after V lost 0 bases and J lost 3 bases. This CDR3 is built from 17 residues. DNA for the CDR3: TGTGCCAGCAGCGTAGACAGCGCTAGCGGGACGAACTACGAGCAGTACTTC. Translated: CASSVDSASGTNYEQYF.

The chain employs TRBV4-1 and TRBJ2-1; TRBD2 matches at 12 bases. CDR3 length equals 17 residues. CDR1 and CDR2 from the germline V gene are MGHRA and YSYEKL. J was trimmed by 2 bases and V by 8 bases; bases with no gene match: 10. The CDR3 nucleotides are TGCGCCAGCGTTAAGGAGACTAGCGGGAGTCCCTACAATGAGCAGTTCTTC. Amino acids: CASVKETSGSPYNEQFF.

The chain joins TRBV4-2 to TRBJ2-1, with D possibly being TRBD2 (6 bases). V lost 1 base and J lost 6, with 13 bases in between. Germline lookup yields CDR1 LGHNA and CDR2 YNFKEQ. The CDR3 extends over 15 amino acids. CDR3: CASSQAPDYFNEQFF. The CDR3 DNA sequence: TGTGCCAGCAGCCAAGCCCCGGACTACTTCAATGAGCAGTTCTTC.

The gene calls are TRBV9 and TRBJ2-4, with a possible D match to TRBD1 (5 bases). The CDR3 contains 16 residues. Looked up from germline, CDR1 is SGDLS and CDR2 is YYNGEE. V lost 4 bases and J lost 4, with 18 bases in between. CDR3 sequence reads: CASSPTPDRRKNIQYF. In nucleotides, the CDR3 is TGTGCCAGCAGCCCTACCCCCGACAGAAGAAAAAACATTCAGTACTTC.

The chain uses TRBV7-3 and TRBJ2-2; TRBD2 aligns across 8 bases. CDR1 and CDR2 (germline): SGHTA, FQGTGA. The V and J ends lost 0 bases and 7 bases, in that order; junction bases with no gene match: 4. The length of the CDR3 is 15 residues. CDR3 in amino acids: CASSLTGLESGELFF. For the CDR3, the DNA is TGTGCCAGCAGCTTAACGGGACTAGAGAGCGGGGAGCTGTTTTTT.

This chain joins TRBV29-1 and TRBJ2-7; no firm D call. The CDR3 runs 13 residues. Per germline, CDR1 SQVTM and CDR2 ANQGSEA. V gave up 5 bases and J gave up 0 bases, with 11 bases separating them. Written as DNA, the CDR3 is TGCAGCGTTCGAGGTGCCAGCTCCTACGAGCAGTACTTC. Encoded protein: CSVRGASSYEQYF.

The V gene is TRBV11-2, the J gene TRBJ1-1; no firm D call. The CDR3 runs 16 residues. CDR1 is SGHAT, CDR2 FQNNGV, per germline. V lost 9 bases and J 1 base, leaving 21 bases between the germline ends. The CDR3 DNA sequence: TGTGCCAGTCAGTCGGGGTTCTATGGACCGAACACTGAAGCTTTCTTT. It encodes CASQSGFYGPNTEAFF.

This rearrangement joins TRBV7-8 to TRBJ1-3, with a weak D call TRBD1 (6 bases). Germline CDR1 SGHVS, CDR2 FQNEAQ. The V end lost 5 bases, the J end lost 2 bases, and 16 bases lay between the germline ends. This CDR3 region has 16 residues. CDR3 nucleotides: TGTGCCAGCAGCCCGTGGGGGGGGGACACTGGAAACACCATATATTTT. This encodes CASSPWGGDTGNTIYF. Full variable domain (remainder filled in from reference TRBV7-8 and TRBJ1-3): GAGVSQSPRYKVAKRGQDVALRCDPISGHVSLFWYQQALGQGPEFLTYFQNEAQLDKSGLPSDRFFAERPEGSVSTLKIQRTQQEDSAVYLCASSPWGGDTGNTIYFGEGSWLTVV.

The V gene is TRBV19, the J gene TRBJ2-1, with 9 bases identical to TRBD2. After removal of 4 bases from V and 7 bases from J, the junction contained 11 bases not matched to a gene. The germline CDR1 and CDR2 sequences are LNHDA and SQIVND (reference sequence). The CDR3 length is 16 residues. In DNA, the CDR3 is TGTGCCAGTAGTACTAATCCGGGACTAGCTTTGAATGAGCAGTTCTTC. Its translation is CASSTNPGLALNEQFF.